The clone carrying this TCR beta chain was seen ten or more times. V dropped 0 bases and J dropped 6 bases, with 13 bases sitting between them. This CDR3 region has 15 residues. Via MiXCR, TCRdb re-called the RT-PCR reads, giving one row per CDR3 protein. The sample carries about a million distinct CDR3 sequences, roughly 18% recorded once. This sample is part of a study of patients and donors after allogeneic stem cell transplantation. V and J are TRBV12-3 or TRBV12-4 and TRBJ2-3; D call uncertain. The sequenced sample was blood, either unsorted or a sorted T cell fraction (not recorded which). The clonotype was recovered from a human donor who was either an allogeneic HSCT recipient or a stem cell or donor lymphocyte infusion donor (not recorded which). It is not recorded whose cells these are; they may come from a transplant donor. This chain's CDR3 is CASSLAPNPIDTQYF. The CDR3 DNA follows: TGTGCCAGCAGTTTAGCGCCCAACCCTATCGATACGCAGTATTTT.